This T cell receptor beta chain was captured by sequencing in a study of T cell changes during pregnancy in multiple sclerosis. There are 16 residues in the CDR3. The data were produced by immunoSEQ multiplex PCR, yet TCRdb's version contains in-frame clones alone and is incomplete. The table lists over 45,000 clones, about 91% of them singletons. This receptor was obtained from a female donor with multiple sclerosis, enrolled in a pregnancy study. The chain links TRBV21-1 to TRBJ2-2; the tabulated D call, TRBD1, remains unverified against the DNA. TRBV21-1 has pseudogene status. The input for sequencing was peripheral blood, taken in the third trimester of pregnancy. In DNA, the CDR3 is TGTGCCAGCAGCAGAACCGGACAGGGGGTCACCGGGGAGCTGTTTTTT. It encodes CASSRTGQGVTGELFF.